The 18 T cell receptor beta chains below come from one sample, sequenced in a study of human T cells and chemical hapten exposure (dated by TCRdb to 2020 to 2023). The sample's time point label, in plain terms: pre-sensitization, week 0. The meaning of the sample's treatment or condition label: therapeutic diphenylcyclopropenone sensitization with weekly scalp DPC. The method was RACE. The listed sequencing device is NextSeq 500. Using fastp trimming at Q25 and MiXCR clonotype assembly, TCRdb reanalyzed the public sequencing data and kept in-frame beta chains. CDR3 protein duplicates are merged, each entry listing the most common genes and DNA. Present in this sample are 200,000 to 300,000 distinct CDR3 sequences, approximately 8.6% of which were seen just once. 2% to 2.5% of the sample rests with the top ten. The sequenced sample was whole blood, obtained in connection with sensitization to the hapten diphenylcyclopropenone (DPC). The receptors originated from a woman aged 40 to 50 with alopecia areata. Some clones in this sample may be carry-over from other donors' samples.

The V call is TRBV7-8, the J call TRBJ2-1, with 9 positions matching TRBD2. Germline CDR1 is SGHVS and CDR2 is FQNEAQ. Unmatched junction bases numbered 11, after V lost 5 bases and J lost 9 bases. CDR3 length: 15 residues. This chain's CDR3 is CASSPARAGGREQFF. Written as DNA, the CDR3 is TGTGCCAGCAGCCCGGCCCGGGCGGGAGGGCGTGAGCAGTTCTTC.

This rearrangement joins TRBV24-1 to TRBJ2-1; 9 positions agree with TRBD2. The CDR3 is made up of 16 amino acids. From germline, CDR1 is KGHDR and CDR2 SFDVKD. J was trimmed by 7 bases and V by 1 base; bases with no gene match: 7. CDR3: CATSDFGGRAGNEQFF. In nucleotides, the CDR3 is TGTGCCACCAGTGATTTCGGCGGGAGGGCCGGGAATGAGCAGTTCTTC.

This clonotype showed up many times. J is TRBJ2-7 and V is TRBV6-5, with TRBD1 matching over 9 bases. Germline trimming cut 2 bases from V and 5 bases from J; bases unmatched to any gene: 4. The CDR3 spans 14 residues. Germline lookup yields CDR1 MNHEY and CDR2 SVGAGI. The CDR3 loop is CASSYRGQGDEQYF. In DNA form, the CDR3 reads TGTGCCAGCAGTTACAGGGGACAGGGCGACGAGCAGTACTTC.

The chain has TRBV11-2 and TRBJ2-1, with 9 bases aligning to TRBD2. V gave up 5 bases and J gave up 6 bases; unmatched junction bases: 8. Germline assignment: CDR1 SGHAT and CDR2 FQNNGV. The CDR3 runs to 15 residues. CDR3 loop: CASSILAGVGNEQFF. The CDR3 DNA sequence: TGTGCCAGCAGCATATTAGCGGGAGTAGGCAATGAGCAGTTCTTC.

This clonotype was seen a handful of times. The chain carries TRBV29-1 and TRBJ1-2; no definite D call. Looked up from germline, CDR1 is SQVTM and CDR2 is ANQGSEA. The V end lost 4 bases, the J end lost 8 bases, and 8 bases lay between the germline ends. This CDR3 contains 10 residues. CDR3: CSVGNGGYTF. CDR3 nucleotide sequence: TGCAGCGTTGGTAACGGCGGCTACACCTTC.

In this sample, this clonotype turned up once. The V gene is TRBV20-1, the J gene TRBJ2-3, with TRBD2 matching over 9 bases. Germline V gives CDR1 DFQATT, CDR2 SNEGSKA (reference sequence). J gave up 0 bases and V 3 bases, and 4 bases lay outside the gene matches. This CDR3 is built from 15 residues. CDR3 DNA: TGCAGTGCTAGGCCCGGGACTAGCAGCACAGATACGCAGTATTTT. It yields the protein CSARPGTSSTDTQYF.

This clonotype has just a few counts. The chain links TRBV29-1 to TRBJ2-3; TRBD2 aligns across 12 bases. Germline CDR1 and CDR2: SQVTM and ANQGSEA. The CDR3 runs to 15 residues. V lost 5 bases and J lost 1; bases outside the gene matches: 4. For the CDR3, the DNA is TGCAGCGTTCCGGGACTAGCGGGCCGCACAGATACGCAGTATTTT. Translated, it gives CSVPGLAGRTDTQYF.

The CDR3 here is CASNYMDLNTEAFF. DNA for the CDR3: TGTGCCAGCAACTACATGGACCTGAACACTGAAGCTTTCTTT. V is TRBV6-1 and J is TRBJ1-1; D ambiguous. Trimming removed 7 bases at V and 0 bases at J, with 12 bases between. This CDR3 comprises 14 residues. Looked up from germline, CDR1 is MNHNS and CDR2 is SASEGT.

This clonotype was counted between two and nine times. The V call is TRBV7-3, the J call TRBJ1-3; D ambiguous. This CDR3 has 14 residues. V lost 4 bases to trimming and J lost 0 bases, with 7 bases between them. CDR1 is SGHTA and CDR2 is FQGTGA in the germline V gene. Here the CDR3 DNA reads TGTGCCAGCAGCTCGGGCGTCTCTGGAAACACCATATATTTT. It yields the protein CASSSGVSGNTIYF.

In its sample, this clonotype was seen many times. This chain uses TRBV6-2 or TRBV6-3 with TRBJ2-7; 7 positions agree with TRBD2. In germline, CDR1 is MNHEY, CDR2 SVGEGT. V dropped 6 bases and J dropped 3; count of bases not matched to a gene: 17. The CDR3 extends over 17 amino acids. CDR3 in amino acids: CASSLPSRTREDYEQYF. The DNA for the CDR3 is TGTGCCAGCAGCTTACCGAGCCGGACTAGGGAGGACTACGAGCAGTACTTC.

This clonotype was seen many times. V gene TRBV29-1 combines with J gene TRBJ1-1, with no clear D. The V and J ends lost 7 bases and 4 bases respectively, with 10 bases between them. CDR1 is SQVTM, CDR2 ANQGSEA, per germline. The CDR3 spans 11 residues. The CDR3 region has the DNA TGCAGCGCCGCGCAAACCACTGAAGCTTTCTTT. This sequence encodes CSAAQTTEAFF.

This clonotype was found a few times. The CDR3 is CAWRRDRARSGANVLTF. In DNA, the CDR3 is TGTGCCTGGAGACGGGACAGGGCCCGCTCTGGGGCCAACGTCCTGACTTTC. The chain has TRBV30 and TRBJ2-6, with 9 bases fitting TRBD1. V gave up 3 bases and J gave up 0 bases; unmatched junction bases: 6. The germline gives CDR1 GTSNPN, CDR2 SVGIG (reference sequence). This CDR3 contains 17 residues. Looking up the rest from reference TRBV30 and TRBJ2-6 gives the full variable domain: SQTIHQWPATLVQPVGSPLSLECTVEGTSNPNLYWYRQAAGRGLQLLFYSVGIGQISSEVPQNLSASRPQDRQFILSSKKLLLSDSGFYLCAWRRDRARSGANVLTFGAGSRLTVL.

The rearrangement links TRBV5-6 to TRBJ1-1, with 7 positions matching TRBD1. This CDR3 spans 14 amino acids. The V and J ends lost 4 bases and 1 base, in that order; junction bases with no gene match: 4. Germline loops: CDR1 SGHDT, CDR2 YYEEEE. CDR3 bases: TGTGCCAGCAGCACGGGACAGCAGAACACTGAAGCTTTCTTT. This gives the protein CASSTGQQNTEAFF. The variable domain in full, completed from reference TRBV5-6 and TRBJ1-1, reads DAGVTQSPTHLIKTRGQQVTLRCSPKSGHDTVSWYQQALGQGPQFIFQYYEEEERQRGNFPDRFSGHQFPNYSSELNVNALLLGDSALYLCASSTGQQNTEAFFGQGTRLTVV.

This clonotype has just a few counts. The chain carries TRBV9 and TRBJ2-7, with no clear D. The CDR3 sequence is 14 residues long. Trimming cost V 0 bases and J 0 bases, with 7 bases left between them. Germline V lookup: CDR1 SGDLS, CDR2 YYNGEE. For the CDR3, the DNA is TGTGCCAGCAGCGTAGGTCCAGTCTCCTACGAGCAGTACTTC. It encodes CASSVGPVSYEQYF.

The chain joins TRBV4-3 to TRBJ2-7; 8 positions match TRBD1. This CDR3 spans 15 amino acids. V lost 0 bases, J lost 3 bases, and 4 bases stayed unmatched. Germline V gene data show CDR1 as LGHNA and CDR2 as YSLEER. This CDR3 reads CASSQEGQVHYEQYF. The CDR3 DNA reads as TGCGCCAGCAGCCAAGAGGGACAGGTTCACTACGAGCAGTACTTC.

This clonotype has just a few counts. The chain uses TRBV2 and TRBJ1-2; the D gene is possibly TRBD1 (5 bases). This CDR3 is built from 13 residues. Trimming shortened V by 8 bases and J by 5 bases, and 15 bases separated the two germline ends. Looked up from germline, CDR1 is SNHLY and CDR2 is FYNNEI. The DNA of the CDR3 is TGTGCCAGCGGGGAAGGACATTCATATGGCTACACCTTC. It translates to CASGEGHSYGYTF.

CDR3 bases: TGTGCCAGCAGTTTTCGGGCAGGAAATCAGCCCCAGCATTTT. Encoded protein: CASSFRAGNQPQHF. The chain joins TRBV6-1 to TRBJ1-5; D is undetermined. V was cut by 5 bases and J by 4 bases, with 12 bases left in between. The germline CDR1 and CDR2 sequences are MNHNS and SASEGT. The CDR3 totals 14 residues.

V and J are TRBV6-6 and TRBJ1-6, with D perhaps TRBD1 (5 bases). V was pared by 0 bases and J by 6 bases, with 18 bases between. Germline lookup yields CDR1 MNHNY and CDR2 SVGAGI (reference sequence). This CDR3 has 18 residues. DNA for the CDR3: TGTGCCAGCAGTTACTCGACCCCGGATTGGGGGAGTAATTCACCCCTCCACTTT. Amino acid sequence: CASSYSTPDWGSNSPLHF.